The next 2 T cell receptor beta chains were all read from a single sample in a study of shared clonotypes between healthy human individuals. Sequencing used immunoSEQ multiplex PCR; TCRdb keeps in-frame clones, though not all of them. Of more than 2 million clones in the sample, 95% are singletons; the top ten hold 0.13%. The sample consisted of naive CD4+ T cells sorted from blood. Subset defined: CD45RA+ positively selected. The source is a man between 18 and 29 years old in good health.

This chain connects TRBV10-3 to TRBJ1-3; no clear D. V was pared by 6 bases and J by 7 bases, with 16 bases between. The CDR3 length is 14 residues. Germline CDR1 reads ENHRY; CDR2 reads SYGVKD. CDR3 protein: CAIRSDKDGNTIYF. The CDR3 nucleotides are TGTGCCATCAGGTCCGACAAAGACGGGAACACCATATATTTT.

CDR3 in amino acids: CAGQIGSPNSPLHF. DNA for the CDR3: TGTGCCGGACAAATTGGCAGCCCTAATTCACCCCTCCACTTT. This sequence joins TRBV7-2 and TRBJ1-6; D might be TRBD1 (5 bases). Trimming left V 11 bases short and J 6 bases short, with 17 bases between. There are 14 residues in the CDR3. Germline loops: CDR1 SGHTA, CDR2 FQGNSA.